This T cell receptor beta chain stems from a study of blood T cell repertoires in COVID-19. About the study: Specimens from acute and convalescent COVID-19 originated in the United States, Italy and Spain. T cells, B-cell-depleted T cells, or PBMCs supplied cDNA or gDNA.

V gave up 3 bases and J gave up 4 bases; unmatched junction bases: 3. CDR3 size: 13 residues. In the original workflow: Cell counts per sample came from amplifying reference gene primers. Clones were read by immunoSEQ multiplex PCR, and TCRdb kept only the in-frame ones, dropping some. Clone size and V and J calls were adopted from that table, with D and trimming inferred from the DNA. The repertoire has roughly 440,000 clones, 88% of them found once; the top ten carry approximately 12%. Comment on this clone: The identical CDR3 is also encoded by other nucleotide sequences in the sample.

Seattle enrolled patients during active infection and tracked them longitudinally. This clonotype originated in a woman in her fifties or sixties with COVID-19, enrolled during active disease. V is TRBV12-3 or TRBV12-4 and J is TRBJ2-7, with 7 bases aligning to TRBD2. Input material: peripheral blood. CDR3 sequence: CASSFGGDYEQYF. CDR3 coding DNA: TGTGCCAGCAGTTTTGGGGGGGATTACGAGCAGTACTTC.